The 2 T cell receptor beta chains in this list originate from one sample, sequenced in a study of resident and recirculating memory T cells in vitiligo (dated by TCRdb to between 2018 and 2020). Library prep was done by the immunoSEQ multiplex PCR assay. In TCRdb, the immuneACCESS table is reduced to in-frame sequences with V and J assigned. These tables do not hold every clone; where another copy was compared, an unresolved V gene accounts for under half, and the others remain unexplained. In all, the sample holds around 40,000 clones, and about nine tenths of those were seen once. 4.5% of the sample lies in the top ten. Specimen: blood. Receptor source: a male donor with vitiligo.

The chain combines TRBV5-1 with TRBJ2-2; 10 bases align to TRBD2. V shed 5 bases and J 5 bases; nucleotides not matched to a gene: 3. Germline V CDR1 and CDR2: SGHRS, YFSETQ. CDR3 length: 14 amino acids. This chain's CDR3 is CASRLAGTTGELFF. DNA of the CDR3: TGCGCCAGCAGACTAGCGGGGACAACCGGGGAGCTGTTTTTT.

The count of this clone is one. V and J are TRBV7-2 and TRBJ2-1; D is undetermined. The CDR3 has 15 residues. V was clipped by 5 bases and J by 0 bases, with 11 bases between them. CDR1 is SGHTA and CDR2 is FQGNSA in the germline V gene. This chain's CDR3 is CASSAYADSYNEQFF. As DNA, the CDR3 is TGTGCCAGCAGCGCTTACGCGGACTCCTACAATGAGCAGTTCTTC.